The table lists the clone carrying this TCR beta chain with a count of one. The antigen is not known. The data were taken from a study of T cell responses to AZD1222 COVID-19 vaccine. Regarding the study as a whole: Among the donors, most were white British and more were female, and clonal diversity was possibly underestimated. Spike-specific TCR breadth and depth both grew after two AZD1222 doses.

Assay used: immunoSEQ multiplex PCR; TCRdb lists only in-frame clones, some missing. The data show 170,000 or so clones, 85% to 95% seen once. Sample: peripheral blood, taken on day 0 of AZD1222 vaccination. This receptor was identified in an adult in good health.

The CDR3 loop reads CASSEGLGGDNEQFF. CDR3 nucleotides: TGTGCCAGCAGTGAAGGTTTGGGAGGGGACAATGAGCAGTTCTTC. The V gene is TRBV2, the J gene TRBJ2-1; 7 nucleotides line up with TRBD2. CDR3 length: 15 residues. Germline assignment: CDR1 SNHLY and CDR2 FYNNEI. V dropped 1 base and J dropped 5; count of bases not matched to a gene: 5.